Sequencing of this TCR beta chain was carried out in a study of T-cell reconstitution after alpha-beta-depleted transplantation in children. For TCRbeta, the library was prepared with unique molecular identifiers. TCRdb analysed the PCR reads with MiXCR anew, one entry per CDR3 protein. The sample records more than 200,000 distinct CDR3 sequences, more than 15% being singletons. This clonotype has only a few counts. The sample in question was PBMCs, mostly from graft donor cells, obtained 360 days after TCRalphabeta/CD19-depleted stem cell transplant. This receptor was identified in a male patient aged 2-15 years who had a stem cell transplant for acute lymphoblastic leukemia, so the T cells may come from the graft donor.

CDR3 in amino acids: CASSLSRQGANEQFF. The CDR3, as DNA: TGTGCCAGCAGCTTATCGAGACAGGGGGCTAATGAGCAGTTCTTC. V is TRBV7-9 and J is TRBJ2-1; the match to TRBD1 covers 10 bases. The germline V gene encodes CDR1 SEHNR and CDR2 FQNEAQ (reference sequence). The V gene end was trimmed by 2 bases and the J gene end by 7 bases; junction bases not matched to a gene: 5. The CDR3 covers 15 residues.